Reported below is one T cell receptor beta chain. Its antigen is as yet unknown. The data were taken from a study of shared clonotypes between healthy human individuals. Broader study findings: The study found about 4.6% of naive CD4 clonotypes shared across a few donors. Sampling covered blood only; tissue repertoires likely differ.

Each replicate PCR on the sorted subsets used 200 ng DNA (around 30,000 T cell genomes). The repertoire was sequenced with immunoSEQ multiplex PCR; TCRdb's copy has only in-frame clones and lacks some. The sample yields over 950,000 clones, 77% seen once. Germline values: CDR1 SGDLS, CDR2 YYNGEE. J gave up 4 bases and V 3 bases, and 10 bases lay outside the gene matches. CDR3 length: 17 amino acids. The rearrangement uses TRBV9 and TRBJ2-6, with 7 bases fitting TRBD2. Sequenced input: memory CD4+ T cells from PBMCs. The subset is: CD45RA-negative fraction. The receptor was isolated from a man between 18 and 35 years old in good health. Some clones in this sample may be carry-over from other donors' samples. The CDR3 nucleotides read TGTGCCAGCAGCGGACGCCTTCGGGGGGTAGGGGCCAACGTCCTGACTTTC. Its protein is CASSGRLRGVGANVLTF.